The source of this TCR beta chain is a study of shared clonotypes between healthy human individuals. CDR1 ENHRY and CDR2 SYGVKD come from the germline V gene. There are 17 residues in the CDR3. Losses at the gene ends were 6 bases for V and 2 bases for J; bases not matched to a gene: 15. DNA at about 0.2 ug, around 30,000 T cell genomes, went into sorted-subset replicate PCRs. Assay: immunoSEQ multiplex PCR; the TCRdb copy retains only in-frame clones and omits some. The data show 1,400,000 or so clones, just under 99% seen once. The chain joins TRBV10-3 to TRBJ2-7; TRBD1 agrees at 8 bases. Sequenced: naive CD4+ T cells sorted from blood. The subset: CD45RA+ positively selected. The TCR originated in a young man in good health. This CDR3 reads CAIRGQATTAGAYEQYF. In DNA form, the CDR3 reads TGTGCCATCAGGGGACAGGCCACTACAGCAGGGGCCTACGAGCAGTACTTC.